A selection of T cell receptor beta chains follows, all from one sample in a study of identical twins. TCRdb reprocessed the 5' RACE reads with MiXCR, giving one entry per CDR3 protein. Among a few hundred thousand distinct CDR3 sequences, 9.5% to 15% were seen once, and the ten largest hold 3.5% to 4.5%. These data also featured in a second study, about yellow fever vaccine responses in identical twins.

Sequenced sample: memory (CD45RO+) T cells sorted from blood. The receptors stem from a woman in her late teens or twenties in good health. Each CDR3 is given with its conserved first and last residue. A D gene is named only where the DNA matches it firmly. Size is stated for part of the rows, as once, few or many counts, or as a class when the clone is expanded.

j_call	d_call	clone_size	v_call	cdr3_aa	cdr3_nt
TRBJ2-2	.	.	TRBV30	CAWIWGNTGELFF	TGTGCCTGGATTTGGGGGAACACCGGGGAGCTGTTTTTT
TRBJ2-1	.	.	TRBV19	CASSIEIRGQNEQFF	TGTGCCAGTAGTATAGAAATCCGGGGGCAGAATGAGCAGTTCTTC
TRBJ2-7	.	many	TRBV6-2/TRBV6-3	CASSLTAYEQYF	TGTGCCAGCAGCCTTACCGCCTACGAGCAGTACTTC
TRBJ2-3	TRBD2	few	TRBV5-1	CASRLTSGGYTDTQYF	TGCGCCAGCCGTCTTACTAGCGGGGGCTACACAGATACGCAGTATTTT
TRBJ2-1	TRBD2	.	TRBV28	CASSPIAGGSNEQFF	TGTGCCAGCAGTCCTATAGCGGGAGGGTCCAATGAGCAGTTCTTC
TRBJ2-3	.	few	TRBV9	CASSVVDLGTDTQYF	TGTGCCAGCAGCGTAGTTGACCTAGGGACAGATACGCAGTATTTT
TRBJ2-1	.	.	TRBV20-1	CSASNSENNEQFF	TGCAGTGCTAGTAATAGCGAGAACAATGAGCAGTTCTTC
TRBJ2-1	.	many	TRBV5-1	CASSRDLLPYNEQFF	TGCGCCAGCAGCAGGGACCTTTTACCCTACAATGAGCAGTTCTTC
TRBJ2-5	.	.	TRBV7-8	CASSASRFASQETQYF	TGTGCCAGCAGCGCAAGCAGGTTCGCAAGTCAAGAGACCCAGTACTTC
TRBJ2-3	TRBD2	few	TRBV7-3	CASSLTPGLVSTDTQYF	TGTGCCAGCAGCTTAACTCCGGGACTAGTGAGCACAGATACGCAGTATTTT
TRBJ2-2	.	.	TRBV30	CAWSGTGVGIRELFF	TGTGCCTGGAGCGGGACCGGGGTGGGAATTAGGGAGCTGTTTTTT
TRBJ2-5	.	few	TRBV27	CASSLSFDRTETQYF	TGTGCCAGCAGTTTATCCTTCGACAGGACTGAGACCCAGTACTTC
TRBJ2-3	TRBD2	.	TRBV6-5	CASSSGLAGVSADTQYF	TGTGCCAGCAGTTCGGGACTAGCGGGAGTCAGCGCAGATACGCAGTATTTT
TRBJ2-5	TRBD1	few	TRBV28	CASSLDRGTETQYF	TGTGCCAGCAGTTTAGACAGGGGAACAGAGACCCAGTACTTC